The 10 T cell receptor beta chains given below trace back to one sample, sequenced in a study of control samples from healthy donors and cancer patients. Produced via immunoSEQ multiplex PCR; TCRdb's table is partial and in-frame only. The sample consists of about 160,000 clones, over 85% of them appearing once. Sequencing input: blood. Every receptor here comes from a man in his thirties or forties in good health.

The gene calls are TRBV19 and TRBJ2-7; 9 bases are a match to TRBD2. CDR1 LNHDA and CDR2 SQIVND come from the germline V gene (reference sequence). There are 15 residues in the CDR3. The J segment lost 6 bases and the V segment lost 6 bases, leaving 12 bases of the junction unmatched. CDR3 sequence reads: CASRTTSGRRFEQYF. The CDR3 DNA sequence: TGTGCCAGTAGGACAACTAGCGGGCGGCGATTCGAGCAGTACTTC.

The rearrangement joins TRBV6-5 to TRBJ1-1; D is undetermined. The CDR3 is 13 amino acids. Trimming left V 0 bases short and J 7 bases short, with 9 bases between. The germline gives CDR1 MNHEY, CDR2 SVGAGI. The CDR3 nucleotides are TGTGCCAGCAGTTACTCGAAGAGGGATGAAGCTTTCTTT. Protein sequence: CASSYSKRDEAFF.

The chain recombines TRBV18 with TRBJ2-7; D is uncertain. The CDR3 sequence is 13 residues long. CDR1 is KGHSH and CDR2 is LQKENI in the germline V gene. V was trimmed by 6 bases and J by 0 bases, leaving 9 bases between them. The DNA for the CDR3 is TGTGCCAGCTCCGTGCTGGTCTCCTACGAGCAGTACTTC. It yields the protein CASSVLVSYEQYF.

This rearrangement joins TRBV19 to TRBJ1-1, with no clear D. The CDR3 length is 14 residues. The germline CDR1 and CDR2 sequences are LNHDA and SQIVND (reference sequence). V was shortened by 3 bases and J by 0 bases, with 8 bases between the two germline ends. In nucleotides, the CDR3 is TGTGCCAGTAGTATTGACCTCATGAACACTGAAGCTTTCTTT. Encoded protein: CASSIDLMNTEAFF. Supplemented by reference TRBV19 and TRBJ1-1, the full variable domain reads DGGITQSPKYLFRKEGQNVTLSCEQNLNHDAMYWYRQDPGQGLRLIYYSQIVNDFQKGDIAEGYSVSREKKESFPLTVTSAQKNPTAFYLCASSIDLMNTEAFFGQGTRLTVV.

This clone was picked up one time. This rearrangement joins TRBV5-1 to TRBJ1-2; D gene uncertain. Trimming removed 4 bases at V and 10 bases at J, with 14 bases between. This CDR3 spans 12 amino acids. The germline V gene has CDR1 SGHRS and CDR2 YFSETQ. CDR3 nucleotides: TGCGCCAGCAGCAGGGAACAATCCGTCTACACCTTC. Protein: CASSREQSVYTF.

The V and J genes are TRBV12-3 or TRBV12-4 and TRBJ1-1; no definite D call. Between the trimmed V and J ends, which lost 2 bases and 3 bases, there was a span of 7 bases. The CDR3 is made up of 13 amino acids. The CDR3 region is CASSLLEDTEAFF. DNA for the CDR3: TGTGCCAGCAGTTTATTGGAGGACACTGAAGCTTTCTTT.

The rearrangement uses TRBV28 and TRBJ1-5, with D unresolved. Germline V CDR1 and CDR2: MDHEN, SYDVKM. Deletions cut 5 bases from V and 7 bases from J, with 3 bases between. The CDR3 runs 10 residues. The CDR3 protein is CASSGQPQHF. The CDR3 DNA sequence: TGTGCCAGCAGTGGCCAGCCCCAGCATTTT.

This chain joins TRBV29-1 and TRBJ2-3; 8 bases align to TRBD2. Trimming at V came to 7 bases and at J to 0 bases, leaving 6 bases not matched to a gene. This CDR3 is 14 amino acids long. Per germline, CDR1 SQVTM and CDR2 ANQGSEA. The DNA of the CDR3 is TGCAGCGCAGCTAGCGGGTTTAGCACAGATACGCAGTATTTT. Encoded protein: CSAASGFSTDTQYF.

V and J are TRBV18 and TRBJ2-3, with 7 nucleotides matching TRBD2. CDR3 length: 15 residues. Germline values: CDR1 KGHSH, CDR2 LQKENI. The V and J ends lost 3 bases and 4 bases, in that order; junction bases with no gene match: 7. The chain's CDR3 is CASSPGSGGPDTQYF. In DNA form, the CDR3 reads TGTGCCAGCTCACCGGGCTCGGGGGGTCCAGATACGCAGTATTTT. Using reference TRBV18 and TRBJ2-3 for the parts outside the CDR3, the full variable domain is NAGVMQNPRHLVRRRGQEARLRCSPMKGHSHVYWYRQLPEEGLKFMVYLQKENIIDESGMPKERFSAEFPKEGPSILRIQQVVRGDSAAYFCASSPGSGGPDTQYFGPGTRLTVL.

CDR3 sequence: CASSPGGGVNTGELFF. The CDR3 DNA follows: TGCGCCAGCAGCCCCGGGGGAGGCGTGAACACCGGGGAGCTGTTTTTT. This rearrangement joins TRBV4-1 to TRBJ2-2; D is possibly TRBD2 (6 bases). The CDR3 contains 16 residues. Germline V lookup: CDR1 MGHRA, CDR2 YSYEKL. The V and J ends lost 4 bases and 1 base respectively, with 13 bases between them.